A selection of T cell receptor beta chains follows, all from one sample in a study of T cell repertoires in cytomegalovirus infection. Using its own MiXCR run on the reads, TCRdb lists one record per CDR3 protein. Of a few hundred thousand distinct CDR3 sequences in the sample, roughly 13% were seen once. Sequencing was performed on PBMCs. The origin of the receptors is a human donor in good health (CMV status not recorded). Some clones in this sample may be carry-over from other donors' samples. The conserved cysteine and the conserved F or W are not part of the CDR3 here. The D gene is left open where the match is weak.

J gene	V gene	D gene	CDR3 protein
TRBJ2-5	TRBV18	TRBD2	ASSPSSGRVETQY
TRBJ2-7	TRBV20-1	TRBD1	SARQGASSYEQY
TRBJ2-7	TRBV20-1	TRBD1	SASGGTGGHEQY
TRBJ2-5	TRBV6-6	NA	ASSHPAQGRWRETQY
TRBJ1-4	TRBV5-4	NA	ASSSGWAGTEKLF
TRBJ2-5	TRBV6-2/TRBV6-3	NA	ASRPDSQETQY
TRBJ2-3	TRBV7-2	NA	ASSPDGASPDTQY
TRBJ2-1	TRBV7-2	TRBD2	ASSQLAGGPSEQF
TRBJ2-1	TRBV7-9	TRBD1	AVQGQGPDEQF
TRBJ2-1	TRBV4-1	NA	ASSHLGGEQF
TRBJ2-7	TRBV6-2/TRBV6-3	NA	ASSYGRRALSEQY
TRBJ2-7	TRBV25-1	TRBD1	ASSFMGQAAEQY
TRBJ2-7	TRBV28	NA	ASSPGVAGNNEQY
TRBJ2-7	TRBV20-1	TRBD2	SARDLAGVYEQY
TRBJ2-3	TRBV12-3/TRBV12-4	NA	ASMDRGLRTDTQY
TRBJ1-1	TRBV12-3/TRBV12-4	NA	ASSARLQDTEAF
TRBJ2-3	TRBV7-2	NA	ASSLVGGGITTDTQY
TRBJ2-3	TRBV6-2/TRBV6-3	NA	ASSLLTSGTDTQY
TRBJ2-7	TRBV20-1	NA	SARVTSPGEQY
TRBJ2-5	TRBV28	TRBD2	ASSSSGREETQY
TRBJ1-2	TRBV5-1	TRBD1	ASSLGQGKGGYT
TRBJ1-6	TRBV4-1	TRBD1	ASSQGQRDNSPLH
TRBJ1-1	TRBV7-2	NA	ASSLKPTGTEAF
TRBJ1-1	TRBV20-1	NA	SASRVQGRGTEAF
TRBJ2-3	TRBV12-3/TRBV12-4	NA	ASSLGKTGTDTQY
TRBJ1-5	TRBV6-6	TRBD1	ASSYPGQGANQPQH
TRBJ2-5	TRBV18	TRBD1	ATSTNTGAEETQY
TRBJ1-6	TRBV11-2	NA	ASSLGLSYNSPLH
TRBJ2-1	TRBV2	NA	ASGVNEQF
TRBJ1-1	TRBV10-3	TRBD1	AIRGDRGNTEAF
TRBJ2-3	TRBV7-8	NA	ASSPPGTTTDTQY
TRBJ2-1	TRBV7-2	NA	ASRAGGPSGGGSYNEQF
TRBJ2-7	TRBV29-1	NA	SVEPTEGVEQY
TRBJ2-7	TRBV12-3/TRBV12-4	NA	ASSPSGLGAYEQY
TRBJ2-7	TRBV6-2/TRBV6-3	TRBD2	ATAPGTSGSYEQY
TRBJ1-1	TRBV18	NA	ASSPTGGPEAF
TRBJ1-6	TRBV20-1	NA	SAREWGPSHSPLH
TRBJ2-1	TRBV28	TRBD2	ASEPAGSYNEQF
TRBJ1-5	TRBV5-1	NA	ASSLGDAQPQH
TRBJ2-5	TRBV9	TRBD2	ASSAGWGASGGFVETQY
TRBJ2-1	TRBV7-2	TRBD1	ASSLRVAAGGLGNEQF
TRBJ1-5	TRBV20-1	TRBD1	SATLSGGLGQPQH
NA	TRBV4-1	NA	ASSQDLGSNQPQY
TRBJ1-4	TRBV20-1	NA	SARGGREANEKLF
TRBJ1-1	TRBV7-9	TRBD1	ASSPKDRLNTEAF
TRBJ1-2	TRBV7-4	TRBD1	ASTIMDGTGAYYGYT
TRBJ2-1	TRBV7-3	TRBD1	ASSLLGQPYNEQF
TRBJ2-5	TRBV2	NA	ASSEAMYSGLETQY
TRBJ2-1	TRBV28	TRBD2	ASSSSQRERNEQF
TRBJ2-2	TRBV6-2/TRBV6-3	NA	ASRGWGANTGELF
TRBJ1-6	TRBV20-1	NA	SASPVYNSPLH
TRBJ1-1	TRBV6-1	NA	ASSEVGSTEAF
TRBJ2-3	TRBV6-2/TRBV6-3	TRBD2	ASSYSRLAGGGTDTQY
TRBJ2-5	TRBV7-9	NA	ASSSPGPIRETQY
TRBJ2-1	TRBV7-2	NA	ASSTARGANEQF